This passage covers 9 T cell receptor beta chains from one sample sequenced in a study of T cells expressing NK-cell markers. With the 5' RACE reads reprocessed, TCRdb shows one record per CDR3 protein and no DNA. Here the sample table reports some 600,000 distinct CDR3 sequences. Sequenced sample: blood T cells: a sorted CD56 or NKG2C T cell subset, CD4+ or CD8+ T cells, or bulk PBMC T cells (not recorded which). The source of these receptors is a man aged 18-30 years in good health.

V gene TRBV12-3 or TRBV12-4 combines with J gene TRBJ1-3. This CDR3 has 15 amino acids. CDR3: CASSGTLRLGNTIYF.

The gene calls are TRBV20-1 and TRBJ2-5; the TCRdb D gene call, TRBD2, has no DNA to confirm it. CDR1 and CDR2 from the germline V gene are DFQATT and SNEGSKA (reference sequence). The CDR3 runs to 14 residues. The CDR3 sequence is CSASKSSAQETQYF.

The chain couples TRBV7-9 to TRBJ1-2; TCRdb reports TRBD1, a call that lacks DNA to check it against. The germline gives CDR1 SEHNR, CDR2 FQNEAQ (reference sequence). The CDR3 consists of 14 residues. CDR3 amino acids: CASSGGQGLYGYTF.

The chain recombines TRBV7-2 with TRBJ2-1; absent DNA, TCRdb's TRBD2 call cannot be checked. CDR3 length equals 17 residues. From germline, CDR1 is SGHTA and CDR2 FQGNSA. The CDR3 loop reads CASSWTGTSGRGNEQFF.

This CDR3 reads CASSLKEFNYGYTF. The chain employs TRBV12-3 or TRBV12-4 and TRBJ1-2. The CDR3 runs 14 residues.

V and J are TRBV20-1 and TRBJ2-5; TCRdb reports TRBD2, a call that lacks DNA to check it against. Germline V gives CDR1 DFQATT, CDR2 SNEGSKA (reference sequence). The CDR3 is made up of 17 amino acids. The CDR3: CSARDRRLAGVAETQYF.

The rearrangement uses TRBV3-1 and TRBJ2-5; TCRdb lists TRBD2, though no DNA is available to test this call. This CDR3 spans 18 amino acids. Germline loops: CDR1 LGHDT, CDR2 YNNKEL (reference sequence). The CDR3 reads CASSEHAGGGFRRETQYF.

This rearrangement joins TRBV7-2 to TRBJ2-1; with no DNA, the TCRdb D assignment of TRBD1 cannot be verified. The germline V gene has CDR1 SGHTA and CDR2 FQGNSA. The CDR3 covers 20 residues. CDR3 residues: CASSLVPGTGVPGTYNEQFF.

CDR3 protein: CASSLVGGRGGFYSSYNEQFF. This chain uses TRBV11-1 with TRBJ2-1; TCRdb returns TRBD1, unconfirmable since there is no DNA. Looked up from germline, CDR1 is SGHAT and CDR2 is FQDESV (reference sequence). The CDR3 spans 21 residues.